This TCR beta chain originates from a study of T cell responses to AZD1222 COVID-19 vaccine. Measured with immunoSEQ multiplex PCR; TCRdb has only the in-frame clones, and not every one. The profile covers about 120,000 clones, with approximately 91% appearing a single time and 2.4% taken by the ten largest. Sequencing was performed on peripheral blood, taken on day 0 of AZD1222 vaccination. The receptor was isolated from an adult in good health.

The CDR3 here is CASTRAGYTGELFF. CDR3 in DNA: TGTGCCAGCACCCGAGCGGGCTACACCGGGGAGCTGTTTTTT. The chain combines TRBV14 with TRBJ2-2; TRBD2 is a possible D gene (6 bases). The CDR3 covers 14 residues. Germline V gene sequence: CDR1 SGHDN, CDR2 FVKESK. The V gene lost 7 bases and the J gene lost 3 bases, with 12 bases spanning the gap.